The clone carrying this T cell receptor (beta chain) has a handful of counts. No antigen is known for it. These data originate in a study of beta chain features in type 1 diabetes. Whole-study results and caveats: Among patients with Type 1 diabetes, TCRB CDR3s were moderately but significantly shorter in every one of the four CD4+ subsets.

The CDR3 contains 14 residues. Germline values: CDR1 SNHLY, CDR2 FYNNEI. V lost 7 bases, J lost 4 bases, and 15 bases lay in between. cDNA synthesis used the whole RNA isolate, giving expressed TCRB sequences. The protocol was immunoSEQ multiplex PCR, while the TCRdb copy is restricted to in-frame clones and leaves out a portion. The repertoire holds a few hundred thousand clones, with just over 20% as singletons. Sequencing was done on a sample of naive CD4+ T cells from blood. This receptor was obtained from a woman aged 40 to 55 with type 1 diabetes. The J gene is TRBJ2-3, the V gene TRBV2; D is uncertain. Written as DNA, the CDR3 is TGTGCCAGCAATAGACTGCTGGTCCCAGATACGCAGTATTTT. It is translated as CASNRLLVPDTQYF.